This is a list of T cell receptor beta chains from one sample in a study of T cells after yellow fever vaccination. TCRdb re-derived calls from the 5' RACE reads in MiXCR, one entry per CDR3 protein. Altogether some 350,000 distinct CDR3 sequences are present, approximately 10% being singletons, with the ten largest covering roughly 18%. The source was PBMCs, collected on the day of the first yellow fever vaccination. The receptors come from a man between 18 and 35 years old who received the YFV17D yellow fever vaccine. Both conserved end residues are part of each CDR3. Fields, in order: J gene, V gene, clone size, D gene, CDR3 DNA, CDR3 protein. The D gene is left open where the match is weak. Clone size is not always given. Where it is, it says once, few, many or a class for expanded clones.

J: TRBJ2-1
V: TRBV18
size: -
D: TRBD2
DNA: TGTGCCAGCTCGCAAGGTAGCGGGGTTTACAATGAGCAGTTCTTC
CDR3: CASSQGSGVYNEQFF

J: TRBJ1-1
V: TRBV13
size: few
D: -
DNA: TGTGCCAGCAGCTGGGGTAGAGGTCAGAACACTGAAGCTTTCTTT
CDR3: CASSWGRGQNTEAFF

J: TRBJ2-5
V: TRBV5-4
size: few
D: -
DNA: TGTGCCAGCAGCTTCCCGCAGGGCAAAGAGACCCAGTACTTC
CDR3: CASSFPQGKETQYF

J: TRBJ2-7
V: TRBV27
size: few
D: TRBD2
DNA: TGTGCCAGCACCAGGACGACTAGCGGGACTTACGAGCAGTACTTC
CDR3: CASTRTTSGTYEQYF

J: TRBJ2-3
V: TRBV10-3
size: many
D: -
DNA: TGTGCCATCAGTGAGTCACGAATGGGATCCGAAGATACGCAGTATTTT
CDR3: CAISESRMGSEDTQYF

J: TRBJ1-1
V: TRBV7-2
size: -
D: -
DNA: TGTGCCAGCAGCATGCACGAGAACACTGAAGCTTTCTTT
CDR3: CASSMHENTEAFF

J: TRBJ1-2
V: TRBV4-3
size: -
D: -
DNA: TGCGCCAGCAGCCAAGAAAGGCGGGATGGCTACACCTTC
CDR3: CASSQERRDGYTF

J: TRBJ2-2
V: TRBV6-5
size: few
D: -
DNA: TGTGCCAGCAGTTTCCTCGCGAACACCGGGGAGCTGTTTTTT
CDR3: CASSFLANTGELFF

J: TRBJ2-3
V: TRBV11-2
size: few
D: TRBD1
DNA: TGTGCCAGCAGCAGGGGGCGCACAGATACGCAGTATTTT
CDR3: CASSRGRTDTQYF

J: TRBJ2-7
V: TRBV11-1
size: -
D: TRBD2
DNA: TGTGCCAGTACGCATGATCCGGGGGGGGCCTACGAGCAGTACTTC
CDR3: CASTHDPGGAYEQYF

J: TRBJ1-2
V: TRBV24-1
size: -
D: -
DNA: TGTGCCACCAGTGATTCACAGGACAATGGCTACACCTTC
CDR3: CATSDSQDNGYTF

J: TRBJ1-1
V: TRBV4-1
size: few
D: -
DNA: TGCGCCAGCAGCCTCACGGTTTCTGGGGAGACTGAAGCTTTCTTT
CDR3: CASSLTVSGETEAFF

J: TRBJ2-1
V: TRBV11-1
size: -
D: TRBD2
DNA: TGTGCCAGCAGCCCCGTCTTAGCGGGGGGGCAGGCTTACAATGAGCAGTTCTTC
CDR3: CASSPVLAGGQAYNEQFF

J: TRBJ2-1
V: TRBV7-2
size: -
D: -
DNA: TGTGCCAGCTCAAAATCGACAAACAATGAGCAGTTCTTC
CDR3: CASSKSTNNEQFF

J: TRBJ2-5
V: TRBV24-1
size: large
D: -
DNA: TGTGCCACCAGTGATGCAGGGGAGGGTCGGGAGACCCAGTACTTC
CDR3: CATSDAGEGRETQYF

J: TRBJ2-2
V: TRBV5-1
size: -
D: -
DNA: TGCGCCAGCAGCTTAGCAGGAGGACAGAGCACCGGGGAGCTGTTTTTT
CDR3: CASSLAGGQSTGELFF

J: TRBJ2-6
V: TRBV24-1
size: few
D: TRBD1
DNA: TGTGCCACCAGTGATTTGGGGACAGCGAACTCTGGGGCCAACGTCCTGACTTTC
CDR3: CATSDLGTANSGANVLTF